What follows are 27 T cell receptor beta chains derived from one specimen sequenced in a study of shared clonotypes between healthy human individuals. The protocol was immunoSEQ multiplex PCR, while the TCRdb copy is restricted to in-frame clones and leaves out a portion. The sample holds approximately 1.5 million clones; 95% to 99% are singletons and the top ten take around 0.45%. Sequencing was carried out using naive CD4+ T cells sorted from blood. Subset denoted: CD45RA+ positively selected. The receptors were gathered from a man under 40 in good health.

V gene TRBV28 combines with J gene TRBJ1-2; possible D gene TRBD1, 6 bases. Trimming cost V 1 base and J 8 bases, with 14 bases left between them. Per the germline V gene, CDR1 is MDHEN and CDR2 is SYDVKM. This CDR3 contains 14 residues. CDR3 sequence reads: CASSLFAQGGGYTF. CDR3 DNA: TGTGCCAGCAGTTTATTCGCACAGGGAGGAGGCTACACCTTC.

This chain uses TRBV10-3 with TRBJ1-2, with 7 bases aligning to TRBD1. J gave up 5 bases and V 11 bases, and 11 bases lay outside the gene matches. This CDR3 is built from 13 residues. CDR1 ENHRY and CDR2 SYGVKD come from the germline V gene. The CDR3, as DNA: TGTGCCCTTTCAGACAGGGCCCTATATGGCTACACCTTC. It translates to CALSDRALYGYTF.

As for this clone: This CDR3 is also generated by other DNA sequences in the sample. V gene TRBV5-1 combines with J gene TRBJ2-5, with D perhaps matching TRBD2 (6 bases). The CDR3 sequence is 14 residues long. Per the germline V gene, CDR1 is SGHRS and CDR2 is YFSETQ. The V end was cut by 0 bases, the J end by 5 bases, with 11 bases between. CDR3 sequence reads: CASSLAGSEETQYF. The CDR3 nucleotides are TGCGCCAGCAGCTTGGCCGGGAGCGAGGAGACCCAGTACTTC.

The chain combines TRBV29-1 with TRBJ2-3; 7 nucleotides line up with TRBD2. Germline V gene sequence: CDR1 SQVTM, CDR2 ANQGSEA. The CDR3 length is 13 residues. With V trimmed by 5 bases and J by 5 bases, 7 bases remained unmatched. The CDR3 sequence: CSVFGGGGDTQYF. As DNA, the CDR3 is TGCAGCGTTTTCGGCGGCGGGGGAGATACGCAGTATTTT.

The rearrangement joins TRBV19 to TRBJ2-5, with 11 bases that match TRBD2. V lost 4 bases to trimming and J lost 1 base; unmatched junction nucleotides: 5. The V gene's germline CDR1 is LNHDA and CDR2 SQIVND (reference sequence). CDR3 length equals 16 residues. The CDR3 DNA follows: TGTGCCAGTAGTAAGTTGACTAGCGGGACCCAAGAGACCCAGTACTTC. Protein product: CASSKLTSGTQETQYF.

The rearrangement uses TRBV4-1 and TRBJ2-5; D may match TRBD1 or TRBD2 (6 bases each). CDR1 is MGHRA, CDR2 YSYEKL, per germline. V lost 3 bases and J lost 3, with 14 bases in between. The CDR3 has 15 residues. CDR3 sequence: CASSQRGAGEETQYF. CDR3 nucleotide sequence: TGCGCCAGCAGCCAGAGGGGGGCAGGGGAAGAGACCCAGTACTTC.

The rearrangement links TRBV28 to TRBJ1-2; tentative D call: TRBD1 (5 bases). The ends were cut back, 7 bases at V and 2 bases at J, with 11 bases in the middle. The CDR3 sequence is 13 residues long. Germline lookup yields CDR1 MDHEN and CDR2 SYDVKM. Here the CDR3 DNA reads TGTGCCAGCATCTCGGGGCGGAACTATGGCTACACCTTC. Its protein is CASISGRNYGYTF.

The gene calls are TRBV10-3 and TRBJ2-7; D call uncertain. V dropped 0 bases and J dropped 5 bases, with 11 bases sitting between them. In germline, CDR1 is ENHRY, CDR2 SYGVKD. This CDR3 comprises 14 residues. CDR3 protein: CAISESGSPNEQYF. CDR3 nucleotide sequence: TGTGCCATCAGTGAGTCGGGATCCCCTAACGAGCAGTACTTC.

J is TRBJ2-7 and V is TRBV29-1; maybe TRBD1 (5 bases). The CDR3 loop spans 15 amino acids. Trimming pared 4 bases from V and 0 bases from J, leaving 16 bases between. Germline values: CDR1 SQVTM, CDR2 ANQGSEA. The DNA for the CDR3 is TGCAGCGTTGTAGTCCTGGACAAAAGCTCCTACGAGCAGTACTTC. This encodes CSVVVLDKSSYEQYF.

The gene calls are TRBV7-6 and TRBJ2-3; 7 bases agree with TRBD1. There are 16 residues in the CDR3. Trimming at V came to 4 bases and at J to 3 bases, leaving 10 bases not matched to a gene. Germline assignment: CDR1 SGHVS and CDR2 FNYEAQ. The CDR3 sequence: CASSSPPGQRTDTQYF. The CDR3 coding sequence is TGTGCCAGCAGCTCCCCTCCGGGACAGAGGACAGATACGCAGTATTTT.

Regarding this clone: One junction end disagrees with the germline gene, perhaps due to a read error. This rearrangement joins TRBV5-1 to TRBJ2-3, with D maybe TRBD2 (5 bases). CDR1 SGHRS and CDR2 YFSETQ come from the germline V gene. This CDR3 is built from 13 residues. This chain's CDR3 is CASRLGSGDTQYF. CDR3 DNA sequence: TGCGCCAGCAGGTTGGGGTCGGGGGATACGCAGTATTTT.

V gene TRBV28 combines with J gene TRBJ2-7; D gene unclear. The germline V gene has CDR1 MDHEN and CDR2 SYDVKM. The ends were cut back, 6 bases at V and 9 bases at J, with 9 bases in the middle. The CDR3 has 10 amino acids. Written as DNA, the CDR3 is TGTGCCAGCAGAGGGTTGCGGCAGTACTTC. This gives the protein CASRGLRQYF.

V and J are TRBV18 and TRBJ1-1, with TRBD1 matching 7 bases. Germline CDR1 is KGHSH and CDR2 is LQKENI. Trimming cost V 3 bases and J 4 bases; bases outside gene matches: 5. CDR3 size: 14 residues. This CDR3 is CASSPPTGSTEAFF. The CDR3 DNA follows: TGTGCCAGCTCACCCCCGACAGGGTCCACTGAAGCTTTCTTT.

The chain carries TRBV7-9 and TRBJ1-5; D is unresolved. V was trimmed by 3 bases and J by 5 bases, leaving 8 bases between them. The CDR3 totals 13 residues. Germline-derived CDR1 and CDR2 are SEHNR and FQNEAQ (reference sequence). The CDR3 region has the DNA TGTGCCAGCAGCTTTATGGCAGATCAGCCCCAGCATTTT. Translation gives CASSFMADQPQHF.

The chain employs TRBV5-8 and TRBJ1-5, with D unresolved. The CDR3 spans 18 residues. Trimming pared 4 bases from V and 1 base from J, leaving 21 bases between. Germline V lookup: CDR1 SGHTS, CDR2 YDEGEE. The CDR3 here is CASSLEISSGPSNQPQHF. The CDR3 region has the DNA TGTGCCAGCAGCCTGGAGATTTCGTCCGGACCCAGCAATCAGCCCCAGCATTTT.

This clone was counted once. The rearrangement joins TRBV12-5 to TRBJ2-2; 9 nucleotides align to TRBD1. V lost 6 bases to trimming and J lost 5 bases; unmatched junction nucleotides: 10. The CDR3 length is 16 residues. Germline V lookup: CDR1 LGHNT, CDR2 FRNRAP. The CDR3 bases are TGTGCTAGTGGCTCGGGACAGGGTCATGCAACCGGGGAGCTGTTTTTT. It translates to CASGSGQGHATGELFF.

J is TRBJ2-1 and V is TRBV18; tentatively, D is TRBD2 (6 bases). Germline CDR1 and CDR2: KGHSH and LQKENI. The CDR3 loop spans 11 amino acids. Between the trimmed V and J ends, which lost 11 bases and 6 bases, there was a span of 11 bases. The CDR3 here is CASWGGNEQFF. Here the CDR3 DNA reads TGTGCCTCCTGGGGAGGCAATGAGCAGTTCTTC.

The chain joins TRBV28 to TRBJ1-2; a weak D match, TRBD1 (6 bases). Germline values: CDR1 MDHEN, CDR2 SYDVKM. CDR3 length: 14 amino acids. Between the trimmed V and J ends, which lost 3 bases and 2 bases, there was a span of 10 bases. CDR3 nucleotides: TGTGCCAGCAGTTTGGGGGGGCCCAACTATGGCTACACCTTC. This sequence encodes CASSLGGPNYGYTF.

V usage is TRBV2 and J usage is TRBJ2-2, with 9 bases fitting TRBD2. The CDR3 is 16 amino acids. Germline V gene sequence: CDR1 SNHLY, CDR2 FYNNEI. Trimming removed 2 bases from V and 6 bases from J; junction bases left unmatched: 7. Here the CDR3 DNA reads TGTGCCAGCAGTGAAACGAGCGGGAGGATAGCCGGGGAGCTGTTTTTT. Translation: CASSETSGRIAGELFF. The whole variable domain, remainder taken from reference TRBV2 and TRBJ2-2, is EPEVTQTPSHQVTQMGQEVILRCVPISNHLYFYWYRQILGQKVEFLVSFYNNEISEKSEIFDDQFSVERPDGSNFTLKIRSTKLEDSAMYFCASSETSGRIAGELFFGEGSRLTVL.

The J gene is TRBJ2-1, the V gene TRBV10-1; the match to TRBD2 covers 10 bases. The V segment lost 2 bases and the J segment 4 bases; nucleotides outside the gene matches: 2. The CDR3 runs 15 residues. CDR1 is WNHNN, CDR2 SYGVQD, per germline (reference sequence). CDR3 amino acids: CASSEEAGGYNEQFF. The DNA for the CDR3 is TGCGCCAGCAGTGAGGAAGCGGGAGGGTACAATGAGCAGTTCTTC.

As to this clone: This same CDR3 is encoded by further DNA sequences in the sample. The chain has TRBV27 and TRBJ2-5, with 9 bases matching TRBD2. CDR3 length: 13 amino acids. CDR1 and CDR2 from the germline V gene are MNHEY and SMNVEV (reference sequence). V lost 5 bases to trimming and J lost 3 bases; unmatched junction nucleotides: 1. The chain's CDR3 is CASSRLAEETQYF. The CDR3 coding sequence is TGTGCCAGCAGTAGACTAGCGGAAGAGACCCAGTACTTC.

As for this clone: In the same sample, other DNA sequences code for this CDR3. The chain links TRBV5-1 to TRBJ2-7; 8 bases are shared with TRBD1. V was pared by 2 bases and J by 3 bases, with 4 bases of the junction left unmatched. CDR1 is SGHRS, CDR2 YFSETQ, per germline. The CDR3 contains 14 residues. CDR3 coding DNA: TGCGCCAGCAGCTTAACCGGACAGGGCTACGAGCAGTACTTC. It yields the protein CASSLTGQGYEQYF. Supplemented by reference TRBV5-1 and TRBJ2-7, the full variable domain reads KAGVTQTPRYLIKTRGQQVTLSCSPISGHRSVSWYQQTPGQGLQFLFEYFSETQRNKGNFPGRFSGRQFSNSRSEMNVSTLELGDSALYLCASSLTGQGYEQYFGPGTRLTVT.

This chain joins TRBV6-6 and TRBJ1-5; 8 bases match TRBD1. V lost 2 bases to trimming and J lost 1 base; unmatched junction nucleotides: 4. Germline V gene sequence: CDR1 MNHNY, CDR2 SVGAGI (reference sequence). The CDR3 is 16 residues long. In nucleotides, the CDR3 is TGTGCCAGCAGTTACAGGACAGGGTGGAGCAATCAGCCCCAGCATTTT. This translates into CASSYRTGWSNQPQHF.

J is TRBJ2-7 and V is TRBV28; D is ambiguous. The CDR3 has 13 residues. V lost 7 bases and J 0 bases, leaving 10 bases between the germline ends. CDR1 and CDR2 from the germline V gene are MDHEN and SYDVKM. This CDR3 is CASIDQSSYEQYF. Written as DNA, the CDR3 is TGTGCCAGCATAGACCAGAGCTCCTACGAGCAGTACTTC.

Note on this clone: The sample holds other DNA sequences that translate to the same CDR3. This rearrangement joins TRBV29-1 to TRBJ2-1, with D uncertain. V shed 4 bases and J shed 6 bases, with 4 bases lying between them. This CDR3 spans 10 amino acids. In germline, CDR1 is SQVTM, CDR2 ANQGSEA. The CDR3: CSVVSNEQFF. CDR3 DNA sequence: TGCAGCGTTGTCTCCAATGAGCAGTTCTTC.

This chain joins TRBV5-1 and TRBJ2-5, with a possible D match to TRBD2 (5 bases). CDR3 size: 13 residues. CDR1 and CDR2 (germline): SGHRS, YFSETQ. V was shortened by 1 base and J by 5 bases, with 9 bases between the two germline ends. This chain's CDR3 is CASSLFSEETQYF. The CDR3 DNA follows: TGCGCCAGCAGCTTGTTTAGCGAGGAGACCCAGTACTTC.

The gene calls are TRBV7-2 and TRBJ2-7; 8 nucleotides match TRBD1. CDR1 is SGHTA, CDR2 FQGNSA, per germline. The junction had 4 bases not matched to a gene; V was cut back by 0 bases and J by 6 bases. The CDR3 extends over 14 amino acids. The CDR3 region is CASSLAGQAREQYF. The CDR3, as DNA: TGTGCCAGCAGCTTAGCGGGACAGGCTCGCGAGCAGTACTTC.